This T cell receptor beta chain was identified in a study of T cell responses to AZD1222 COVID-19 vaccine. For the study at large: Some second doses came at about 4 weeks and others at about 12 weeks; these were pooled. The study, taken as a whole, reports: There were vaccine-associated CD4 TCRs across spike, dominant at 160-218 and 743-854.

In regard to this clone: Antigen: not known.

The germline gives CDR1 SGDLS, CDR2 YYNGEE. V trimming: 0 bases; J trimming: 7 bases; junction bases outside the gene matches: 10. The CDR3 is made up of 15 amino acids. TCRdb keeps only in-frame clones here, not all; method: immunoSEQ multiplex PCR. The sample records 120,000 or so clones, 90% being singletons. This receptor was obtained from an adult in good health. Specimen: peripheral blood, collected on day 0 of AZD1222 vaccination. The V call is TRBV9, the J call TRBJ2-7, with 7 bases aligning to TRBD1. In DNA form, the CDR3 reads TGTGCCAGCAGCGTAGAGGCAGGGGGAATGGATGAGCAGTACTTC. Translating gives CASSVEAGGMDEQYF.